Each of the 9 T cell receptor beta chains below was sequenced from the same sample in a study of CXCR3-negative and CXCR3-positive naive CD8 T cells. It was by 5' RACE with UMI labels that the TRB cDNA libraries were prepared. Each CDR3 protein gets one entry in TCRdb, which reprocessed the 5' RACE reads and gives no DNA. This sample carries about 43,000 distinct CDR3 sequences, with roughly 14% going to the ten biggest clones. Material for sequencing was memory CD8+ T cells from blood. These receptors were collected from a human donor in good health. Some clones in this sample may be carry-over from other donors' samples.

This chain joins TRBV28 and TRBJ2-7; absent DNA, TCRdb's TRBD1 call cannot be checked. Germline V CDR1 and CDR2: MDHEN, SYDVKM. The CDR3 extends over 15 amino acids. This chain's CDR3 is CASSRPTGPLYEQYF. The whole variable domain, remainder taken from reference TRBV28 and TRBJ2-7, is DVKVTQSSRYLVKRTGEKVFLECVQDMDHENMFWYRQDPGLGLRLIYFSYDVKMKEKGDIPEGYSVSREKKERFSLILESASTNQTSMYLCASSRPTGPLYEQYFGPGTRLTVT.

The J gene is TRBJ2-7, the V gene TRBV6-2 or TRBV6-3. The germline V gene has CDR1 MNHEY and CDR2 SVGEGT. This CDR3 has 13 amino acids. The chain's CDR3 is CASSYPVSYEQYF.

V gene TRBV12-3 or TRBV12-4 combines with J gene TRBJ2-2. The CDR3 has 11 amino acids. This CDR3 reads CASSPVGELFF.

The gene calls are TRBV19 and TRBJ1-3; TCRdb's D gene call, TRBD1, goes unchecked for lack of DNA. The CDR3 has 16 residues. CDR1 LNHDA and CDR2 SQIVND come from the germline V gene (reference sequence). CDR3 protein: CASSIVAGHSGNTIYF.

The genes are TRBV12-3 or TRBV12-4 and TRBJ1-1. The CDR3 runs 12 residues. The chain's CDR3 is CASSFSRAEAFF.

The chain carries TRBV20-1 and TRBJ1-5; the D call of TRBD1 rests on TCRdb alone, since no DNA is present to check it. CDR1 DFQATT and CDR2 SNEGSKA come from the germline V gene (reference sequence). The CDR3 is 14 amino acids. The chain's CDR3 is CSVSHRASNQPQHF.

The chain employs TRBV20-1 and TRBJ2-7; the D gene TCRdb calls, TRBD1, cannot be checked with no DNA. This CDR3 spans 17 amino acids. CDR1 is DFQATT, CDR2 SNEGSKA, per germline (reference sequence). CDR3 sequence reads: CSARDPSGQGGGYEQYF.

This rearrangement joins TRBV6-5 to TRBJ2-7; no DNA is available, so the TRBD1 call from TCRdb remains unchecked. The CDR3 has 13 amino acids. Germline lookup yields CDR1 MNHEY and CDR2 SVGAGI. CDR3 sequence: CASSRKTGDEQYF.

The V call is TRBV7-8, the J call TRBJ1-5; TCRdb selects TRBD1, and the lack of DNA leaves this call unchecked. The CDR3 totals 13 residues. CDR1 is SGHVS, CDR2 FQNEAQ, per germline. This CDR3 is CASSPPGLGPQHF.